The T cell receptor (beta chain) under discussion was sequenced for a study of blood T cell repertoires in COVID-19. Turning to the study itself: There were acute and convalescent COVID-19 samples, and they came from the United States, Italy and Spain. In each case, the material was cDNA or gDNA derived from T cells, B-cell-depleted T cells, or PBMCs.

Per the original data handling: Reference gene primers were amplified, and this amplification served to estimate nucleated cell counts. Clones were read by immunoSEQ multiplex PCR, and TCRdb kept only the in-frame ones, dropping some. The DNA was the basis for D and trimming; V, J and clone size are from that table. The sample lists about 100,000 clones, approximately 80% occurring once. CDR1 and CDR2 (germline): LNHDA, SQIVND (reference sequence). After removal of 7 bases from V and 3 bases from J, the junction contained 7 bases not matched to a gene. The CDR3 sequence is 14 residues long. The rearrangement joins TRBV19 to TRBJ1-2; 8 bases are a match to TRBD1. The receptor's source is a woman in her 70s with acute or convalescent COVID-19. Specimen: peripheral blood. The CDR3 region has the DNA TGTGCCAGTATCTCGACAGGGGACTACTATGGCTACACCTTC. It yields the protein CASISTGDYYGYTF.